These 12 T cell receptor beta chains share one sample of origin, sequenced in a study of identifying expanded T cells in peripheral blood. Measured with immunoSEQ multiplex PCR; TCRdb has only the in-frame clones, and not every one. The sample carries 110,000 or so clones, approximately 90% recorded once. Sequenced: blood. All receptors derive from a person aged 18 to 70 in good health.

The V and J genes are TRBV2 and TRBJ1-5, with D tentatively TRBD1 (6 bases). Germline values: CDR1 SNHLY, CDR2 FYNNEI. V was shortened by 4 bases and J by 6 bases, with 13 bases between the two germline ends. This CDR3 is built from 14 residues. The DNA of the CDR3 is TGTGCCAGCAGTGGGCCCAGGGGCACTCAGCCCCAGCATTTT. Translating gives CASSGPRGTQPQHF.

This clone was detected a few times. The chain employs TRBV19 and TRBJ2-5, with unresolved D. The CDR3 length is 13 residues. V shed 2 bases and J shed 1 base, with 5 bases lying between them. Germline lookup yields CDR1 LNHDA and CDR2 SQIVND (reference sequence). The CDR3 reads CASSITLQETQYF. The CDR3 DNA reads TGTGCCAGTAGTATAACCCTCCAAGAGACCCAGTACTTC.

The chain carries TRBV11-2 and TRBJ2-6; 7 nucleotides align to TRBD1. Trimming removed 5 bases from V and 2 bases from J; junction bases left unmatched: 3. The CDR3 loop spans 15 amino acids. CDR1 is SGHAT and CDR2 is FQNNGV in the germline V gene. As DNA, the CDR3 is TGTGCCAGCAGCGCAACAGGGGCTGGGGCCAACGTCCTGACTTTC. This gives the protein CASSATGAGANVLTF. Filled out from reference TRBV11-2 and TRBJ2-6, the complete variable domain reads EAGVAQSPRYKIIEKRQSVAFWCNPISGHATLYWYQQILGQGPKLLIQFQNNGVVDDSQLPKDRFSAERLKGVDSTLKIQPAKLEDSAVYLCASSATGAGANVLTFGAGSRLTVL.

The V gene is TRBV6-5, the J gene TRBJ2-3; D perhaps matches TRBD2 (5 bases). The V gene lost 6 bases and the J gene lost 8 bases, with 15 bases spanning the gap. Germline V gene lookup returns CDR1 MNHEY and CDR2 SVGAGI. The CDR3 sequence is 13 residues long. The CDR3: CASSQSSRSTQYF. The CDR3 coding sequence is TGTGCCAGCAGCCAATCTAGCAGAAGTACGCAGTATTTT.

The rearrangement links TRBV30 to TRBJ1-2; 10 bases are a match to TRBD1. Germline trimming cut 4 bases from V and 2 bases from J; bases unmatched to any gene: 4. The CDR3 extends over 14 amino acids. The germline V gene has CDR1 GTSNPN and CDR2 SVGIG (reference sequence). CDR3 amino acids: CAWTTGQGNYGYTF. The CDR3 nucleotides read TGTGCCTGGACCACGGGACAGGGGAACTATGGCTACACCTTC.

The J gene is TRBJ2-1, the V gene TRBV11-2; the D is unclear. This CDR3 spans 16 amino acids. The V end lost 2 bases, the J end lost 0 bases, and 11 bases lay between the germline ends. CDR1 and CDR2 (germline): SGHAT, FQNNGV. DNA of the CDR3: TGTGCCAGCAGCTTACAAGGATTTGGCTCCTACAATGAGCAGTTCTTC. Its translation: CASSLQGFGSYNEQFF.

The rearrangement links TRBV6-6 to TRBJ1-1; D not certain. Trimming shortened V by 2 bases and J by 0 bases, and 7 bases separated the two germline ends. This CDR3 comprises 14 residues. Germline V gene sequence: CDR1 MNHNY, CDR2 SVGAGI (reference sequence). CDR3 bases: TGTGCCAGCAGTTACGTCGGGCTGAACACTGAAGCTTTCTTT. It encodes CASSYVGLNTEAFF.

The chain is built from TRBV6-5 and TRBJ2-5, with D maybe TRBD1 (6 bases). CDR1 is MNHEY and CDR2 is SVGAGI in the germline V gene. Trimming stripped 4 bases from V and 0 bases from J, with 9 bases between. This CDR3 is built from 14 residues. DNA of the CDR3: TGTGCCAGCAGTTCCCGGACAGACCAAGAGACCCAGTACTTC. Residues: CASSSRTDQETQYF.

The CDR3 region is CASSPRDREYEQYF. The CDR3 region has the DNA TGCGCCAGCAGCCCCCGGGACAGAGAATACGAGCAGTACTTC. The genes are TRBV4-1 and TRBJ2-7; 7 bases agree with TRBD1. The V and J ends lost 4 bases and 4 bases, in that order; junction bases with no gene match: 7. The germline V gene encodes CDR1 MGHRA and CDR2 YSYEKL. The CDR3 is made up of 14 amino acids.

The rearrangement links TRBV19 to TRBJ2-1; unclear D gene. Per germline, CDR1 LNHDA and CDR2 SQIVND (reference sequence). The CDR3 is 12 amino acids. With 5 bases removed from V and 8 bases from J, the gap between germline ends came to 10 bases. CDR3 in amino acids: CASSPKWDEQFF. DNA for the CDR3: TGTGCCAGTAGTCCTAAGTGGGATGAGCAGTTCTTC.

V usage is TRBV7-3 and J usage is TRBJ2-5; D ambiguous. Germline assignment: CDR1 SGHTA and CDR2 FQGTGA. The CDR3 is made up of 14 amino acids. Deletions cut 0 bases from V and 0 bases from J, with 5 bases between. As DNA, the CDR3 is TGTGCCAGCAGCTTAACGGCTGACCAAGAGACCCAGTACTTC. This translates into CASSLTADQETQYF. The entire variable domain, with the rest obtained from reference TRBV7-3 and TRBJ2-5, is as follows: GAGVSQTPSNKVTEKGKYVELRCDPISGHTALYWYRQSLGQGPEFLIYFQGTGAADDSGLPNDRFFAVRPEGSVSTLKIQRTERGDSAVYLCASSLTADQETQYFGPGTRLLVL.

The genes are TRBV7-3 and TRBJ2-5, with 11 bases aligning to TRBD2. This CDR3 has 15 amino acids. In germline, CDR1 is SGHTA, CDR2 FQGTGA. With 5 bases clipped from V and 5 bases from J, the junction kept 7 bases outside the gene matches. The CDR3 coding sequence is TGTGCCAGCAGCCAGATAGCGGGAGGGTTCGAGACCCAGTACTTC. This encodes CASSQIAGGFETQYF.